Shown below are 27 T cell receptor beta chains from a single sample sequenced in a study of blood T cells in healthy people across ages. With a J-beta primer mix and a sample-barcoded 5' primer, a second PCR ran about 7 to 12 cycles. One entry per CDR3 protein, called by TCRdb with MiXCR from the 5' RACE reads. The sample carries about 640,000 distinct CDR3 sequences, 40% to 45% recorded once. Sequencing was performed on blood. Receptor source: an elderly man in good health.

This clonotype was recorded at least ten times. This sequence joins TRBV9 and TRBJ2-7; 11 nucleotides match TRBD1. The CDR3 is 15 amino acids. The germline V gene encodes CDR1 SGDLS and CDR2 YYNGEE. With V trimmed by 3 bases and J by 6 bases, 8 bases remained unmatched. DNA for the CDR3: TGTGCCAGCAGCGCCCCCGGGACAGGGGGATTCGAGCAGTACTTC. This translates into CASSAPGTGGFEQYF.

This clonotype was counted many times. V usage is TRBV5-1 and J usage is TRBJ2-7; 12 bases align to TRBD2. The germline CDR1 and CDR2 sequences are SGHRS and YFSETQ. Trimming removed 2 bases from V and 0 bases from J; junction bases left unmatched: 0. CDR3 size: 15 residues. Here the CDR3 reads CASSLLAGGSYEQYF. The DNA of the CDR3 is TGCGCCAGCAGCTTACTAGCGGGAGGCTCCTACGAGCAGTACTTC.

The CDR3 loop reads CASSPRTTDTQYF. In DNA form, the CDR3 reads TGTGCCAGCAGTCCCCGTACGACAGATACGCAGTATTTT. The rearrangement joins TRBV27 to TRBJ2-3; no reliable D call. The CDR3 consists of 13 residues. V lost 5 bases and J 3 bases, leaving 9 bases between the germline ends. From germline, CDR1 is MNHEY and CDR2 SMNVEV (reference sequence).

The chain employs TRBV20-1 and TRBJ2-7, with TRBD1 identical over 10 bases. TRBJ2-5 matches the DNA end more closely, so the J call is doubtful. The CDR3 runs to 13 residues. The germline V gene encodes CDR1 DFQATT and CDR2 SNEGSKA (reference sequence). CDR3 region: CSAVGTGDGTQYF. The CDR3 coding sequence is TGCAGTGCCGTCGGGACAGGGGATGGGACCCAGTACTTC.

V is TRBV3-1 and J is TRBJ2-3, with D unclear. V was pared by 3 bases and J by 3 bases, with 13 bases between. This CDR3 has 15 residues. The germline V gene encodes CDR1 LGHDT and CDR2 YNNKEL (reference sequence). CDR3 region: CASSHAPIRTDTQYF. CDR3 bases: TGTGCCAGCAGCCATGCCCCGATCAGAACAGATACGCAGTATTTT.

This clonotype was seen a few times. CDR3 bases: TGTGCCAGCAGCGTAGTCCCAGAGTATGGCTACACCTTC. Protein product: CASSVVPEYGYTF. The rearrangement links TRBV9 to TRBJ1-2, with unresolved D. Between the trimmed V and J ends, which lost 0 bases and 5 bases, there was a span of 8 bases. Germline CDR1 SGDLS, CDR2 YYNGEE. The length of the CDR3 is 13 residues.

This CDR3 is CASSRGGTNYGYTF. The CDR3 DNA reads as TGTGCCAGCAGTCGCGGGGGGACGAACTATGGCTACACCTTC. V and J are TRBV2 and TRBJ1-2; possibly TRBD1 for D (5 bases). Per the germline V gene, CDR1 is SNHLY and CDR2 is FYNNEI. The CDR3 is 14 residues long. The V and J ends lost 5 bases and 2 bases respectively, with 12 bases between them.

This clonotype turned up a few times. The chain couples TRBV7-2 to TRBJ2-7; tentatively, D is TRBD1 (6 bases). Germline V gene sequence: CDR1 SGHTA, CDR2 FQGNSA. CDR3 size: 14 residues. Trimming pared 5 bases from V and 0 bases from J, leaving 11 bases between. The CDR3 bases are TGTGCCAGCAGCAAGGGACACTTCTCCTACGAGCAGTACTTC. Its protein is CASSKGHFSYEQYF.

This clonotype was seen many times. V and J are TRBV6-6 and TRBJ2-7, with 8 bases that match TRBD1. J gave up 6 bases and V 2 bases, and 3 bases lay outside the gene matches. CDR3 length: 13 amino acids. Per germline, CDR1 MNHNY and CDR2 SVGAGI (reference sequence). DNA for the CDR3: TGTGCCAGCAGTTACAGGACAGGGTCCGAGCAGTACTTC. This encodes CASSYRTGSEQYF.

The chain uses TRBV7-2 and TRBJ2-2, with 13 nucleotides matching TRBD2. The CDR3 loop spans 17 amino acids. The germline V gene has CDR1 SGHTA and CDR2 FQGNSA. V shed 3 bases and J 5 bases; nucleotides not matched to a gene: 6. CDR3 nucleotide sequence: TGTGCCAGCAGCTTGGGGGGACTAGCGGGGCAAACCGGGGAGCTGTTTTTT. Translated: CASSLGGLAGQTGELFF.

This chain connects TRBV6-1 to TRBJ2-6; tentatively, D is TRBD1 or TRBD2 (6 bases each). The germline V gene encodes CDR1 MNHNS and CDR2 SASEGT. V was pared by 7 bases and J by 0 bases, with 10 bases between. This CDR3 spans 15 amino acids. Here the CDR3 DNA reads TGTGCCAGCATGGGGGGCCACTCTGGGGCCAACGTCCTGACTTTC. Its protein product is CASMGGHSGANVLTF.

The V and J genes are TRBV20-1 and TRBJ2-1; the match to TRBD2 covers 10 bases. The CDR3 is made up of 16 amino acids. Germline V gives CDR1 DFQATT, CDR2 SNEGSKA (reference sequence). The J segment lost 10 bases and the V segment lost 3 bases, leaving 15 bases of the junction unmatched. The CDR3 nucleotides are TGCAGTGCTAGCCTCCGGACTAGCGGCAGGAGATCGGAGCAGTTCTTC. This encodes CSASLRTSGRRSEQFF.

As regards this clonotype: Relative to the germline gene, one junction end is altered; a read error may explain this. J is TRBJ2-4 and V is TRBV12-3 or TRBV12-4, with TRBD1 identical over 9 bases. The J call may be wrong; the DNA end is better matched by TRBJ2-7. This CDR3 is built from 15 residues. Written as DNA, the CDR3 is TGTACCAGCAGTCAACCGGGACAGGGCACATACGAGCAGTACTTC. Translation: CTSSQPGQGTYEQYF.

The J gene is TRBJ2-1, the V gene TRBV29-1, with 8 bases aligning to TRBD1. With 6 bases clipped from V and 6 bases from J, the junction kept 10 bases outside the gene matches. This CDR3 is built from 14 residues. Per the germline V gene, CDR1 is SQVTM and CDR2 is ANQGSEA. CDR3 in amino acids: CSVVARDRGNEQFF. The CDR3 nucleotides read TGCAGCGTCGTAGCACGAGACAGGGGCAATGAGCAGTTCTTC.

This clonotype was found a few times. The chain uses TRBV6-5 and TRBJ2-4; TRBD2 matches 7 bases. The J call may be in error: the DNA end matches TRBJ2-7 better. This CDR3 has 14 residues. The V gene's germline CDR1 is MNHEY and CDR2 SVGAGI. The CDR3 nucleotides read TGTGCCAGCAGTCCTGGGGGGGATTGGGACGAGCAGTACTTC. Its protein is CASSPGGDWDEQYF.

The chain carries TRBV12-3 or TRBV12-4 and TRBJ2-4, with D possibly TRBD1 on 5 matching bases. Trimming shortened V by 3 bases and J by 6 bases, and 12 bases separated the two germline ends. The CDR3 sequence is 14 residues long. As DNA, the CDR3 is TGTGCCAGCAGTTTTCAAATCGACAGAAACATTCAGTACTTC. Amino acid sequence: CASSFQIDRNIQYF.

J is TRBJ2-7 and V is TRBV28; the D is unclear. The CDR3 totals 11 residues. Germline CDR1 and CDR2: MDHEN and SYDVKM. V lost 6 bases and J 7 bases, leaving 10 bases between the germline ends. CDR3 nucleotides: TGTGCCAGCAGCCTATTTAAAGAGCAGTACTTC. Its translation: CASSLFKEQYF.

V and J are TRBV20-1 and TRBJ1-5; D is unclear. V lost 5 bases, J lost 0 bases, and 20 bases lay in between. Per germline, CDR1 DFQATT and CDR2 SNEGSKA (reference sequence). CDR3 length: 17 amino acids. Here the CDR3 DNA reads TGCAGTGCTTCCCGTTCCGGCAGGAGGGATAGCAATCAGCCCCAGCATTTT. This gives the protein CSASRSGRRDSNQPQHF.

The CDR3 is CASSSVQDGEQFF. CDR3 nucleotide sequence: TGTGCCAGCAGCTCAGTCCAGGATGGTGAGCAGTTCTTC. This chain joins TRBV7-3 and TRBJ2-1; D gene ambiguous. Trimming shortened V by 4 bases and J by 9 bases, and 13 bases separated the two germline ends. This CDR3 spans 13 amino acids. The germline CDR1 and CDR2 sequences are SGHTA and FQGTGA.

This clonotype turned up a few times. This chain connects TRBV5-1 to TRBJ1-1; D not certain. In germline, CDR1 is SGHRS, CDR2 YFSETQ. This CDR3 comprises 13 residues. V lost 4 bases, J lost 1 base, and 8 bases lay in between. The DNA of the CDR3 is TGCGCCAGCAGCCCCGACGGGAACACTGAAGCTTTCTTT. Translated, it gives CASSPDGNTEAFF.

This clonotype has only a few counts. CDR3 protein: CASSSGSSGRSYNEQFF. The DNA for the CDR3 is TGTGCCAGCAGCTCGGGAAGTAGCGGGAGGTCCTACAATGAGCAGTTCTTC. This sequence joins TRBV7-2 and TRBJ2-1; 10 bases map to TRBD2. The length of the CDR3 is 17 residues. The V and J ends lost 4 bases and 1 base, in that order; junction bases with no gene match: 7. Germline loops: CDR1 SGHTA, CDR2 FQGNSA. The full variable domain, its missing parts supplied by reference TRBV7-2 and TRBJ2-1, is GAGVSQSPSNKVTEKGKDVELRCDPISGHTALYWYRQSLGQGLEFLIYFQGNSAPDKSGLPSDRFSAERTGGSVSTLTIQRTQQEDSAVYLCASSSGSSGRSYNEQFFGPGTRLTVL.

CDR3 loop: CASSVGTSHGYTF. CDR3 sequence (DNA): TGTGCCAGCAGCGTCGGGACCTCCCATGGCTACACCTTC. This chain joins TRBV7-9 and TRBJ1-2; tentative D call: TRBD1 (5 bases). This CDR3 region has 13 residues. The germline gives CDR1 SEHNR, CDR2 FQNEAQ (reference sequence). The V gene lost 5 bases and the J gene lost 6 bases, with 13 bases spanning the gap.

V and J are TRBV25-1 and TRBJ1-5, with D uncertain. CDR3 length equals 14 residues. Germline V gene lookup returns CDR1 MGHDK and CDR2 SYGVNS. The ends were cut back, 3 bases at V and 4 bases at J, with 10 bases in the middle. CDR3 loop: CASSETGINQPQHF. Here the CDR3 DNA reads TGTGCCAGCAGTGAGACGGGGATTAATCAGCCCCAGCATTTT.

Of note for this clonotype: The junction differs from germline at one of its ends, possibly a read error. The chain combines TRBV20-1 with TRBJ1-6; TRBD1 matches at 7 bases. The V gene's germline CDR1 is DFQATT and CDR2 SNEGSKA (reference sequence). The CDR3 consists of 15 residues. CDR3 region: CSAPALGQRNSPHHF. The CDR3 DNA follows: TGCAGTGCCCCCGCCCTGGGACAGCGCAATTCACCCCACCACTTT.

The J gene is TRBJ2-2, the V gene TRBV5-1; D may be TRBD2 (5 bases). This CDR3 has 16 amino acids. Germline V gives CDR1 SGHRS, CDR2 YFSETQ. V was trimmed by 2 bases and J by 10 bases, leaving 21 bases between them. The CDR3 is CASSFGPGTRPEELFF. CDR3 in DNA: TGCGCCAGCAGCTTTGGCCCGGGAACGCGGCCGGAGGAGCTGTTTTTT.

The chain combines TRBV28 with TRBJ2-1; 7 bases match TRBD2. This CDR3 comprises 18 residues. CDR1 and CDR2 from the germline V gene are MDHEN and SYDVKM. The V segment lost 2 bases and the J segment 8 bases; nucleotides outside the gene matches: 18. DNA for the CDR3: TGTGCCAGCAGTTTAGAAGGGCTAGCGGCCAACAACTTCGATGAGCAGTTCTTC. Translating gives CASSLEGLAANNFDEQFF. Combining the CDR3 with reference TRBV28 and TRBJ2-1 gives the whole variable domain DVKVTQSSRYLVKRTGEKVFLECVQDMDHENMFWYRQDPGLGLRLIYFSYDVKMKEKGDIPEGYSVSREKKERFSLILESASTNQTSMYLCASSLEGLAANNFDEQFFGPGTRLTVL.

Concerning this clonotype: Relative to the germline gene, one junction end is altered; a read error may explain this. This chain joins TRBV7-2 and TRBJ1-6; TRBD1 matches 7 bases. CDR1 SGHTA and CDR2 FQGNSA come from the germline V gene. The CDR3 runs to 14 residues. The CDR3 coding sequence is TGTGCCAGCAGCTTATCAGGGGGTAATTCACCCCACCACTTT. Amino acid sequence: CASSLSGGNSPHHF.